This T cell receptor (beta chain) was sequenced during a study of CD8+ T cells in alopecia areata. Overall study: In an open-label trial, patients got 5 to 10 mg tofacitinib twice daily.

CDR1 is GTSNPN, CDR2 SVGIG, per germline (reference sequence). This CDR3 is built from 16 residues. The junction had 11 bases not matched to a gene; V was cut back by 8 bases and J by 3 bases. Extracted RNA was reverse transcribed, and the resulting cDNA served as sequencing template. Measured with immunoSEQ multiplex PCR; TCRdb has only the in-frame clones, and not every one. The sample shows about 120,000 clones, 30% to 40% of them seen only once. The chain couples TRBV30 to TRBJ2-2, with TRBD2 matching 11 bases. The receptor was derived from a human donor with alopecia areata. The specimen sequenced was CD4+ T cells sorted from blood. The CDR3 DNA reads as TGTGCCCACACACTAGCGGGAGCAGCTGACACCGGGGAGCTGTTTTTT. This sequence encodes CAHTLAGAADTGELFF.